This TCR beta chain is drawn from a study of technical replicates of blood from a handful of donors. The protocol was immunoSEQ multiplex PCR, while the TCRdb copy is restricted to in-frame clones and leaves out a portion. The repertoire holds fewer than 90,000 clones, with roughly 90% as singletons. This CDR3 spans 14 amino acids. V dropped 3 bases and J dropped 6 bases, with 11 bases sitting between them. The germline CDR1 and CDR2 sequences are SNHLY and FYNNEI. This clonotype originated in a human donor in good health. Sequences were obtained from T cells isolated from PBMCs. This chain connects TRBV2 to TRBJ1-4, with a tentative D call TRBD1 (5 bases). CDR3 bases: TGTGCCAGCAGTGAGGCAGGGTTTGATGAAAAACTGTTTTTT. It yields the protein CASSEAGFDEKLFF.